Following are 19 T cell receptor beta chains from one sample sequenced in a study of T cells in Graves' hyperthyroidism and ophthalmopathy. The CDR3 regions of TCR beta were amplified from RNA transcripts. First-round RT-PCR targeting the TCR CDR3 was performed with the HTBI primer set. TCRdb re-analysed the multiplex PCR reads in MiXCR, keeping a single row per CDR3 protein. The sample lists some 600,000 distinct CDR3 sequences, 14% occurring once. Specimen: blood. These receptors originate from a woman in her thirties with Graves' hyperthyroidism that later progressed to Graves' ophthalmopathy.

The rearrangement uses TRBV20-1 and TRBJ1-2; TRBD1 is a possible D gene (5 bases). Germline CDR1 reads DFQATT; CDR2 reads SNEGSKA (reference sequence). CDR3 length equals 14 residues. The V end lost 0 bases, the J end lost 6 bases, and 14 bases lay between the germline ends. CDR3 nucleotides: TGCAGTGCTAGAGATCGAATTGGGGGTAATGGCTACACCTTC. Translated: CSARDRIGGNGYTF.

This clonotype appeared many times. The V call is TRBV20-1, the J call TRBJ2-3, with TRBD1 identical over 9 bases. Per the germline V gene, CDR1 is DFQATT and CDR2 is SNEGSKA (reference sequence). Germline trimming cut 0 bases from V and 6 bases from J; bases unmatched to any gene: 10. The CDR3 extends over 16 amino acids. The CDR3 bases are TGCAGTGCTAGAGATTGGACACAGGGGGCGGTGGATACGCAGTATTTT. Encoded protein: CSARDWTQGAVDTQYF.

This clonotype was observed a few times. The rearrangement uses TRBV6-4 and TRBJ2-2; D may correspond to TRBD1 or TRBD2 (6 bases each). Germline V lookup: CDR1 MRHNA, CDR2 SNTAGT. The germline V and J ends were trimmed by 7 bases and 7 bases, with 13 bases remaining between them. CDR3 length equals 13 residues. The CDR3 reads CASTRGHSGELFF. The CDR3 DNA reads as TGTGCCAGCACCCGGGGGCACAGCGGGGAGCTGTTTTTT.

In regard to this clonotype: This may be a read error: a much more frequent sequence differs by one nucleotide. The rearrangement uses TRBV28 and TRBJ1-4; D possibly corresponds to TRBD1 (6 bases). Trimming pared 7 bases from V and 11 bases from J, leaving 23 bases between. Germline V gene sequence: CDR1 MDHEN, CDR2 SYDVKM. This CDR3 has 15 residues. The DNA for the CDR3 is TGTGCCAGCAACTCGGGGGGGCGATGGGGTGATAAACTGTTTTTT. This sequence encodes CASNSGGRWGDKLFF. The variable domain in full, with the rest retrieved from reference TRBV28 and TRBJ1-4, is DVKVTQSSRYLVKRTGEKVFLECVQDMDHENMFWYRQDPGLGLRLIYFSYDVKMKEKGDIPEGYSVSREKKERFSLILESASTNQTSMYLCASNSGGRWGDKLFFGSGTQLSVL.

This clonotype was observed many times. The rearrangement uses TRBV6-1 and TRBJ2-7; TRBD1 aligns across 7 bases. The CDR3 is 13 amino acids. The J segment lost 4 bases and the V segment lost 3 bases, leaving 3 bases of the junction unmatched. CDR1 and CDR2 from the germline V gene are MNHNS and SASEGT. CDR3 loop: CASSDSGQYEQYF. The CDR3 coding sequence is TGTGCCAGCAGTGATTCGGGACAGTACGAGCAGTACTTC.

This clonotype was recorded many times. The chain joins TRBV20-1 to TRBJ2-5; D ambiguous. The CDR3 has 11 residues. CDR1 DFQATT and CDR2 SNEGSKA come from the germline V gene (reference sequence). V was pared by 0 bases and J by 6 bases, with 5 bases between. The CDR3, as DNA: TGCAGTGCTAGAGATGTAAAGACCCAGTACTTC. It is translated as CSARDVKTQYF.

This clonotype was counted a few times. This may stem from a read error, because a much larger clone lies one nucleotide away. CDR3 in amino acids: CASPDWISYSEQFF. Here the CDR3 DNA reads TGTGCCAGCCCCGATTGGATCTCCTACAGTGAGCAGTTCTTC. V usage is TRBV11-3 and J usage is TRBJ2-1; D is uncertain. The CDR3 covers 14 residues. Looked up from germline, CDR1 is SGHNT and CDR2 is YENEEA.

This clonotype was counted many times. This chain joins TRBV15 and TRBJ2-3; possibly TRBD2 for D (5 bases). The CDR3 extends over 16 amino acids. V lost 0 bases and J 0 bases, leaving 10 bases between the germline ends. Germline assignment: CDR1 LNHNV and CDR2 YYDKDF (reference sequence). The CDR3 coding sequence is TGTGCCACCAGCAGAGAAGGAGCGGCTAGCACAGATACGCAGTATTTT. Amino acid sequence: CATSREGAASTDTQYF.

This clonotype has at least ten counts. This chain links TRBV19 with TRBJ1-5; 11 bases are shared with TRBD1. V shed 6 bases and J 2 bases; nucleotides not matched to a gene: 6. This CDR3 has 16 residues. CDR1 is LNHDA and CDR2 is SQIVND in the germline V gene (reference sequence). Written as DNA, the CDR3 is TGTGCCAGTAGCAGGGGACAGGGGGAGGGCAATCAGCCCCAGCATTTT. This encodes CASSRGQGEGNQPQHF.

V is TRBV19 and J is TRBJ2-1; the match to TRBD1 covers 12 bases. Germline CDR1 and CDR2: LNHDA and SQIVND (reference sequence). CDR3 length: 17 residues. V lost 1 base and J lost 3; bases outside the gene matches: 4. This CDR3 reads CASSIVGTGGYYNEQFF. The CDR3 bases are TGTGCCAGTAGTATAGTGGGGACAGGGGGCTACTACAATGAGCAGTTCTTC.

This chain connects TRBV28 to TRBJ2-3, with TRBD2 matching over 13 bases. Looked up from germline, CDR1 is MDHEN and CDR2 is SYDVKM. The junction had 6 bases not matched to a gene; V was cut back by 2 bases and J by 1 base. The CDR3 sequence is 18 residues long. The CDR3 sequence: CASSLLRTSGSGTDTQYF. The CDR3 DNA is TGTGCCAGCAGTTTACTAAGGACTAGCGGGAGTGGCACAGATACGCAGTATTTT. The variable domain in full, with the rest retrieved from reference TRBV28 and TRBJ2-3, is DVKVTQSSRYLVKRTGEKVFLECVQDMDHENMFWYRQDPGLGLRLIYFSYDVKMKEKGDIPEGYSVSREKKERFSLILESASTNQTSMYLCASSLLRTSGSGTDTQYFGPGTRLTVL.

This clonotype was seen at least ten times. V and J are TRBV2 and TRBJ2-1; TRBD2 agrees at 8 bases. Germline lookup yields CDR1 SNHLY and CDR2 FYNNEI. The CDR3 totals 15 residues. The V segment lost 10 bases and the J segment 8 bases; nucleotides outside the gene matches: 16. CDR3: CATLVPSGSSYEQFF. The CDR3 DNA is TGTGCCACATTAGTACCCAGCGGGAGTTCATATGAGCAGTTCTTC. Complete variable domain (other parts from reference TRBV2 and TRBJ2-1): EPEVTQTPSHQVTQMGQEVILRCVPISNHLYFYWYRQILGQKVEFLVSFYNNEISEKSEIFDDQFSVERPDGSNFTLKIRSTKLEDSAMYFCATLVPSGSSYEQFFGPGTRLTVL.

At least ten counts were recorded for this clonotype. This chain joins TRBV7-2 and TRBJ2-7; D remains ambiguous. Germline values: CDR1 SGHTA, CDR2 FQGNSA. The CDR3 loop spans 13 amino acids. V lost 5 bases to trimming and J lost 4 bases, with 12 bases between them. The CDR3 coding sequence is TGTGCCAGCAGCCCAGGTGGGGTTTACGAGCAGTACTTC. Amino acids: CASSPGGVYEQYF.

This clonotype was counted ten times or more. The genes are TRBV19 and TRBJ2-1; 10 bases match TRBD2. CDR1 LNHDA and CDR2 SQIVND come from the germline V gene (reference sequence). The V gene end was trimmed by 5 bases and the J gene end by 8 bases; junction bases not matched to a gene: 15. The CDR3 totals 17 residues. DNA for the CDR3: TGTGCCAGTAGTCCCCCTCCATCTAGCGGGAGAAGTCATGAGCAGTTCTTC. Translating gives CASSPPPSSGRSHEQFF. The whole variable domain, filled in from reference TRBV19 and TRBJ2-1, reads DGGITQSPKYLFRKEGQNVTLSCEQNLNHDAMYWYRQDPGQGLRLIYYSQIVNDFQKGDIAEGYSVSREKKESFPLTVTSAQKNPTAFYLCASSPPPSSGRSHEQFFGPGTRLTVL.

This clonotype was counted at least ten times. This chain uses TRBV12-3 or TRBV12-4 with TRBJ1-1; maybe TRBD1 (5 bases). With 8 bases removed from V and 7 bases from J, the gap between germline ends came to 17 bases. This CDR3 spans 13 amino acids. The CDR3 reads CASSLGGRGEAFF. The CDR3 bases are TGTGCCAGCTCCCTGGGGGGAAGGGGTGAAGCTTTCTTT.

This clonotype was found many times. The chain carries TRBV2 and TRBJ1-5; no clear D gene. The CDR3 is 15 amino acids. V was clipped by 3 bases and J by 4 bases, with 13 bases between them. Per germline, CDR1 SNHLY and CDR2 FYNNEI. The CDR3 sequence: CASSEEGLRNQPQHF. CDR3 bases: TGTGCCAGCAGTGAGGAGGGTCTCCGGAATCAGCCCCAGCATTTT.

This clonotype occurred a few times. The J gene is TRBJ2-2, the V gene TRBV20-1; the D gene could be TRBD1 or TRBD2 (5 bases each). CDR1 DFQATT and CDR2 SNEGSKA come from the germline V gene (reference sequence). With 6 bases removed from V and 4 bases from J, the gap between germline ends came to 15 bases. The CDR3 spans 14 residues. CDR3 region: CSALTAAATGELFF. The CDR3 DNA sequence: TGCAGTGCACTGACAGCGGCGGCCACCGGGGAGCTGTTTTTT.

The rearrangement joins TRBV11-2 to TRBJ1-6; 9 nucleotides agree with TRBD1. Trimming took 11 bases from V and 7 from J; bases not matched to a gene: 9. CDR3 size: 14 residues. The V gene's germline CDR1 is SGHAT and CDR2 FQNNGV. The CDR3 region has the DNA TGTGCCTGTTCCTCCGGGACAGGGAATTCACCCCTCCACTTT. This encodes CACSSGTGNSPLHF. Variable domain in full (rest from reference TRBV11-2 and TRBJ1-6): EAGVAQSPRYKIIEKRQSVAFWCNPISGHATLYWYQQILGQGPKLLIQFQNNGVVDDSQLPKDRFSAERLKGVDSTLKIQPAKLEDSAVYLCACSSGTGNSPLHFGNGTRLTVT.

There are a few counts of this clonotype. The V call is TRBV24-1, the J call TRBJ1-2; tentative D call: TRBD1 (5 bases). This CDR3 contains 13 residues. Germline V CDR1 and CDR2: KGHDR, SFDVKD. V was clipped by 6 bases and J by 3 bases, with 10 bases between them. DNA of the CDR3: TGTGCCACCAGTCACAGAGGGGACTATGGCTACACCTTC. Protein: CATSHRGDYGYTF.